The source of this T cell receptor beta chain is a study of T-cell reconstitution after alpha-beta-depleted transplantation in children. The CDR3 contains 14 residues. CDR1 is SGHVS and CDR2 is FQNEAQ in the germline V gene. V dropped 7 bases and J dropped 1 base, with 13 bases sitting between them. This clonotype was seen more than once but under ten times. Unique molecular identifiers were used to barcode this TCRbeta library. Each CDR3 protein gets one entry after TCRdb re-called the PCR reads with MiXCR. The table includes about 340,000 distinct CDR3 sequences, about an eighth detected once. The sequence was obtained from a human donor who donated a stem cell graft to a child with Fanconi anemia. The source material was PBMCs, sampled from the stem cell graft. The chain carries TRBV7-8 and TRBJ1-1; D is undetermined. The CDR3 spells CASTLRFPNTEAFF. The CDR3 DNA sequence: TGTGCCAGCACCCTACGATTCCCGAACACTGAAGCTTTCTTT.